This TCR beta chain was captured in a study of OX40 agonist ivuxolimab in advanced cancers. About the research overall: Therapy given before enrollment (anti-PD-1, anti-PD-L1 or anti-CTLA-4) was allowed, and 40% had some. General study findings and limits: Both blood CD4+ and CD8+ T cells showed clonal growth by week 6 at 0.1 to 3.0 mg/kg. Averaged across samples, CD8+ T cells carried more expanded clones than CD4+ did.

Concerning this clone: Its antigen is not known.

The study sampled blood at baseline, cycle 4 day 1, and cycle 7 day 1. The repertoire was sequenced with immunoSEQ multiplex PCR; TCRdb's copy has only in-frame clones and lacks some. The table records around 20,000 clones, 80% to 85% of them present only once. This receptor was obtained from an adult with an advanced solid tumor such as melanoma, head and neck, liver or kidney cancer. Sequenced here: CD4+ or CD8+ T cells sorted from blood, sampled in a trial of the OX40 agonist ivuxolimab.

The CDR3 coding sequence is TGTGCCAGCAGCTCATCCGACATAGTTAATGAAAAACTGTTTTTT. Residues: CASSSSDIVNEKLFF. The V and J genes are TRBV7-9 and TRBJ1-4; no clear D. The V gene's germline CDR1 is SEHNR and CDR2 FQNEAQ (reference sequence). With 4 bases removed from V and 4 bases from J, the gap between germline ends came to 13 bases. The CDR3 consists of 15 residues.